Shown below are 24 T cell receptor beta chains from a single sample sequenced in a study of blood T cell repertoires in COVID-19. Sequencing used immunoSEQ multiplex PCR; TCRdb keeps in-frame clones, though not all of them. This table has roughly 100,000 clones, approximately 80% appearing once. What was sequenced was peripheral blood. These receptors were taken from a man in his sixties with active or convalescent COVID-19.

V is TRBV20-1 and J is TRBJ2-3; D uncertain. V gave up 6 bases and J gave up 8 bases, with 12 bases separating them. CDR1 is DFQATT and CDR2 is SNEGSKA in the germline V gene (reference sequence). The CDR3 is made up of 11 amino acids. The CDR3 DNA reads TGCAGTGCGCGTGTTCGCGGTACGCAGTATTTT. It is translated as CSARVRGTQYF.

V usage is TRBV6-2 or TRBV6-3 and J usage is TRBJ1-4; D ambiguous. Germline V lookup: CDR1 MNHEY, CDR2 SVGEGT. Between the trimmed V and J ends, which lost 4 bases and 0 bases, there was a span of 9 bases. The CDR3 covers 15 residues. CDR3 amino acids: CASSSGSATNEKLFF. As DNA, the CDR3 is TGTGCCAGCAGTTCCGGGTCCGCAACTAATGAAAAACTGTTTTTT.

The chain joins TRBV6-5 to TRBJ1-6; 10 bases map to TRBD1. The V segment lost 0 bases and the J segment 10 bases; nucleotides outside the gene matches: 3. Germline assignment: CDR1 MNHEY and CDR2 SVGAGI. The CDR3 spans 15 residues. CDR3 coding DNA: TGTGCCAGCAGTTACTCGAGGACAGGGGGGTCACCCCTCCACTTT. As protein: CASSYSRTGGSPLHF.

The chain links TRBV27 to TRBJ1-6; D not resolved. With 4 bases removed from V and 7 bases from J, the gap between germline ends came to 11 bases. In germline, CDR1 is MNHEY, CDR2 SMNVEV (reference sequence). CDR3 length: 14 amino acids. The CDR3 spells CASSSIVTNSPLHF. In DNA, the CDR3 is TGTGCCAGCAGTTCTATAGTGACAAATTCACCCCTCCACTTT.

The genes are TRBV4-1 and TRBJ2-3; D remains ambiguous. V lost 0 bases to trimming and J lost 6 bases, with 13 bases between them. The CDR3 has 15 amino acids. From germline, CDR1 is MGHRA and CDR2 YSYEKL. The CDR3 nucleotides are TGCGCCAGCAGCCAAGATTATCCCCGAGAGGATACGCAGTATTTT. Amino acids: CASSQDYPREDTQYF.

This chain connects TRBV28 to TRBJ1-5; the D gene is possibly TRBD1 (6 bases). V lost 2 bases to trimming and J lost 5 bases, with 13 bases between them. Germline CDR1 MDHEN, CDR2 SYDVKM. The CDR3 extends over 15 amino acids. The CDR3 coding sequence is TGTGCCAGCAGTTTACGGAGCGGGGGCGATCAGCCCCAGCATTTT. Its translation is CASSLRSGGDQPQHF.

This clone was seen repeatedly, ten times or more. The rearrangement links TRBV15 to TRBJ2-7, with D unresolved. V lost 0 bases, J lost 1 base, and 10 bases lay in between. CDR1 is LNHNV and CDR2 is YYDKDF in the germline V gene (reference sequence). The CDR3 sequence is 15 residues long. The chain's CDR3 is CATSRDRSKSYEQYF. CDR3 nucleotide sequence: TGTGCCACCAGCAGAGATCGTAGCAAATCCTACGAGCAGTACTTC.

The chain combines TRBV4-3 with TRBJ2-6; 7 bases agree with TRBD1. CDR3 length: 18 amino acids. Germline V gene data show CDR1 as LGHNA and CDR2 as YSLEER. The V segment lost 0 bases and the J segment 2 bases; nucleotides outside the gene matches: 7. The CDR3 loop reads CASSQDRGQGAGANVLTF. CDR3 sequence (DNA): TGCGCCAGCAGCCAAGACCGAGGGCAGGGGGCTGGGGCCAACGTCCTGACTTTC.

The chain links TRBV5-1 to TRBJ2-3; no definite D call. Trimming took 5 bases from V and 4 from J, leaving 17 bases between them. CDR3 length equals 15 residues. CDR1 and CDR2 (germline): SGHRS, YFSETQ. Here the CDR3 reads CASRARLQGADTQYF. The CDR3 DNA reads as TGCGCCAGCAGAGCCAGGCTCCAAGGTGCAGATACGCAGTATTTT.

The chain combines TRBV27 with TRBJ2-1; D possibly corresponds to TRBD2 (6 bases). The CDR3 is made up of 16 amino acids. From germline, CDR1 is MNHEY and CDR2 SMNVEV (reference sequence). V was shortened by 0 bases and J by 8 bases, with 17 bases between the two germline ends. This chain's CDR3 is CASSLSLGSGGDEQFF. CDR3 DNA: TGTGCCAGCAGTTTATCACTTGGTAGCGGAGGGGATGAGCAGTTCTTC.

The chain couples TRBV6-5 to TRBJ2-5; 12 bases are a match to TRBD2. CDR3 length: 15 amino acids. The germline V gene encodes CDR1 MNHEY and CDR2 SVGAGI. V dropped 4 bases and J dropped 6; count of bases not matched to a gene: 6. The CDR3 loop is CASSSGTSGQKTQYF. The CDR3 coding sequence is TGTGCCAGCAGTTCGGGGACTAGCGGGCAAAAGACCCAGTACTTC.

The chain joins TRBV29-1 to TRBJ2-1; TRBD2 matches at 7 bases. Looked up from germline, CDR1 is SQVTM and CDR2 is ANQGSEA. J gave up 4 bases and V 5 bases, and 8 bases lay outside the gene matches. The CDR3 has 14 amino acids. The CDR3 bases are TGCAGCGTTTACGGCGGGAGAGTGTACAATGAGCAGTTCTTC. Amino acid sequence: CSVYGGRVYNEQFF.

This chain connects TRBV27 to TRBJ1-1, with TRBD1 as a possible D gene (5 bases). The germline gives CDR1 MNHEY, CDR2 SMNVEV (reference sequence). This CDR3 has 13 amino acids. The V and J ends lost 7 bases and 5 bases respectively, with 14 bases between them. The DNA of the CDR3 is TGTGCCAGCATTAAGGGGATGGGGACTGAAGCTTTCTTT. Translation gives CASIKGMGTEAFF.

The V and J genes are TRBV20-1 and TRBJ2-1; D call uncertain. V lost 5 bases and J lost 8, with 10 bases in between. From germline, CDR1 is DFQATT and CDR2 SNEGSKA (reference sequence). CDR3 length: 11 residues. CDR3 coding DNA: TGCAGTGCTGCAGCGTGGGATGAGCAGTTCTTC. Translation gives CSAAAWDEQFF.

The chain is built from TRBV7-2 and TRBJ1-2; D gene unclear. Looked up from germline, CDR1 is SGHTA and CDR2 is FQGNSA. The V end lost 5 bases, the J end lost 4 bases, and 14 bases lay between the germline ends. The CDR3 contains 14 residues. CDR3 protein: CASSPWTVSYGYTF. The CDR3 DNA follows: TGTGCCAGCAGCCCTTGGACTGTCTCCTATGGCTACACCTTC.

The chain links TRBV6-5 to TRBJ2-3; TRBD1 agrees at 8 bases. The J segment lost 0 bases and the V segment lost 9 bases, leaving 5 bases of the junction unmatched. Germline V lookup: CDR1 MNHEY, CDR2 SVGAGI. The length of the CDR3 is 14 residues. CDR3 in amino acids: CASRTGTSTDTQYF. DNA of the CDR3: TGTGCCAGTAGGACAGGGACGAGCACAGATACGCAGTATTTT.

The chain has TRBV6-6 and TRBJ2-1, with D possibly TRBD2 on 6 matching bases. The length of the CDR3 is 15 residues. Germline V gene data show CDR1 as MNHNY and CDR2 as SVGAGI (reference sequence). The V end lost 2 bases, the J end lost 6 bases, and 14 bases lay between the germline ends. The CDR3 DNA follows: TGTGCCAGCAGTTACGGGGGGTTTGTCGGCAATGAGCAGTTCTTC. It codes for CASSYGGFVGNEQFF.

The chain recombines TRBV7-2 with TRBJ1-5; D possibly corresponds to TRBD1 (6 bases). V lost 5 bases and J lost 3, with 14 bases in between. The germline V gene has CDR1 SGHTA and CDR2 FQGNSA. The CDR3 covers 15 residues. The CDR3 loop reads CASSLTDRFNQPQHF. The CDR3, as DNA: TGTGCCAGCAGCCTAACAGACAGGTTCAATCAGCCCCAGCATTTT.

This clone came up once. The J gene is TRBJ2-7, the V gene TRBV6-5, with 7 bases lining up with TRBD1. The CDR3 contains 13 residues. Trimming removed 2 bases from V and 6 bases from J; junction bases left unmatched: 4. CDR1 and CDR2 from the germline V gene are MNHEY and SVGAGI. The CDR3: CASSYTYRGEQYF. The CDR3 DNA reads as TGTGCCAGCAGTTACACGTACAGGGGCGAGCAGTACTTC.

The chain has TRBV12-5 and TRBJ1-3, with D perhaps TRBD1 (5 bases). Trimming took off 6 bases at V and 3 bases at J, with 18 bases between the two ends. CDR3 size: 16 residues. Germline CDR1 is LGHNT and CDR2 is FRNRAP. The CDR3 nucleotides are TGTGCTAGTGGCTTCCTAGGACAACTGAGTGGAAACACCATATATTTT. It encodes CASGFLGQLSGNTIYF.

The chain links TRBV6-6 to TRBJ2-1, with a tentative D call TRBD1 (5 bases). This CDR3 is 12 amino acids long. CDR1 and CDR2 from the germline V gene are MNHNY and SVGAGI (reference sequence). V was cut by 5 bases and J by 6 bases, with 8 bases left in between. For the CDR3, the DNA is TGTGCCAGCAGTGACGACAGCAATGAGCAGTTCTTC. Translated, it gives CASSDDSNEQFF.

This clone has only a few counts. V is TRBV7-9 and J is TRBJ2-7, with unresolved D. The CDR3 runs to 17 residues. V dropped 2 bases and J dropped 3 bases, with 20 bases sitting between them. Germline V gives CDR1 SEHNR, CDR2 FQNEAQ (reference sequence). CDR3 sequence (DNA): TGTGCCAGCAGCTTACCCGTAGAGACAATCTTCGGCTACGAGCAGTACTTC. Its translation is CASSLPVETIFGYEQYF.

V usage is TRBV7-2 and J usage is TRBJ1-2, with 7 bases matching TRBD1. The CDR3 is made up of 14 amino acids. Trimming cost V 5 bases and J 3 bases; bases outside gene matches: 6. In germline, CDR1 is SGHTA, CDR2 FQGNSA. Here the CDR3 DNA reads TGTGCCAGCAGCAACACAGGGGTTGACTATGGCTACACCTTC. Its translation: CASSNTGVDYGYTF.

The CDR3 DNA reads TGTGCCAGCAGAAAGACAGGGGGCGGATATTCACCCCTCCACTTT. Its translation: CASRKTGGGYSPLHF. The chain employs TRBV6-5 and TRBJ1-6, with 10 bases fitting TRBD1. The J segment lost 8 bases and the V segment lost 6 bases, leaving 7 bases of the junction unmatched. Germline V CDR1 and CDR2: MNHEY, SVGAGI. The CDR3 runs to 15 residues.